These 10 T cell receptor beta chains originate from one sample sequenced in a study of cytomegalovirus exposure and HLA in healthy donors. A multiplex PCR was run with 60 Vbeta primers and 13 Jbeta primers. Here immunoSEQ multiplex PCR was the method, and the copy in TCRdb shows in-frame clones only, minus some. Altogether over 150,000 clones are present, around 77% being singletons, with the ten largest covering 2.5% to 3.5%. Sequenced sample: PBMCs. The receptors originated from a woman under 40 in good health and CMV-seronegative.

CDR3 amino acids: CASTLERPRDTQYF. The CDR3 DNA reads as TGTGCCAGCACTTTGGAGAGACCGCGAGATACGCAGTATTTT. The chain combines TRBV5-6 with TRBJ2-3; D unresolved. CDR3 length: 14 amino acids. The germline V gene has CDR1 SGHDT and CDR2 YYEEEE. V was clipped by 6 bases and J by 5 bases, with 16 bases between them.

The chain is built from TRBV11-3 and TRBJ2-5; D possibly corresponds to TRBD2 (6 bases). The J call may be mistaken, given a closer DNA end match to TRBJ2-7. The CDR3 consists of 13 residues. CDR1 and CDR2 (germline): SGHNT, YENEEA. This chain's CDR3 is CASSLAAGNEQYF. The CDR3 DNA reads TGTGCCAGCAGCTTAGCGGCGGGAAACGAGCAGTACTTC.

Only one count was recorded for this clone. The CDR3 DNA reads as TGTGCCAGCAGCTTAGCGTCCAGGGGACTAGACACTGAAGCTTTCTTT. Its protein is CASSLASRGLDTEAFF. The chain carries TRBV7-2 and TRBJ1-1, with D possibly matching TRBD1 (6 bases). Deletions cut 0 bases from V and 3 bases from J, with 14 bases between. Germline V gene lookup returns CDR1 SGHTA and CDR2 FQGNSA. The CDR3 extends over 16 amino acids.

This clone was observed a single time. The chain recombines TRBV18 with TRBJ2-7; D unresolved. Trimming removed 2 bases from V and 6 bases from J, with 8 bases in between. This CDR3 spans 12 amino acids. CDR1 is KGHSH, CDR2 LQKENI, per germline. CDR3 in DNA: TGTGCCAGCTCACCAAGCCCATCCGAGCAGTACTTC. It codes for CASSPSPSEQYF.

The CDR3 loop reads CASSVGGISYEQYF. As DNA, the CDR3 is TGTGCCAGCAGCGTAGGAGGGATCTCCTACGAGCAGTACTTC. V usage is TRBV9 and J usage is TRBJ2-7; weak D call: TRBD2 (5 bases). This CDR3 region has 14 residues. The V gene's germline CDR1 is SGDLS and CDR2 YYNGEE. The V gene lost 0 bases and the J gene lost 0 bases, with 7 bases spanning the gap.

The rearrangement links TRBV19 to TRBJ1-1, with a possible D match to TRBD1 (5 bases). Germline V gene lookup returns CDR1 LNHDA and CDR2 SQIVND (reference sequence). The CDR3 has 15 residues. The V and J ends lost 1 base and 2 bases respectively, with 11 bases between them. The CDR3 reads CASSIGAGLNTEAFF. CDR3 sequence (DNA): TGTGCCAGTAGTATAGGGGCAGGGCTAAACACTGAAGCTTTCTTT.

This clone was found a few times. This chain connects TRBV6-1 to TRBJ2-5; tentative D call: TRBD2 (6 bases). Between the trimmed V and J ends, which lost 5 bases and 7 bases, there was a span of 20 bases. Looked up from germline, CDR1 is MNHNS and CDR2 is SASEGT. The CDR3 is made up of 15 amino acids. The DNA of the CDR3 is TGTGCCAGCAGTATAATCGGTTCGGGAGTTGGGACCCAGTACTTC. This gives the protein CASSIIGSGVGTQYF.

This clone was seen a few times. This sequence joins TRBV27 and TRBJ1-2; D perhaps matches TRBD1 (5 bases). The CDR3 contains 16 residues. Germline loops: CDR1 MNHEY, CDR2 SMNVEV (reference sequence). Deletions cut 5 bases from V and 0 bases from J, with 16 bases between. The CDR3 sequence is CASSLFSTATNYGYTF. The CDR3 DNA sequence: TGTGCCAGCAGTCTCTTTTCGACAGCCACTAACTATGGCTACACCTTC.

The chain recombines TRBV11-3 with TRBJ2-1; D is perhaps TRBD1 (5 bases). The length of the CDR3 is 14 residues. The V end was cut by 5 bases, the J end by 6 bases, with 14 bases between. Germline CDR1 is SGHNT and CDR2 is YENEEA. Here the CDR3 reads CASSARGPSNEQFF. The CDR3 region has the DNA TGTGCCAGCAGCGCTAGGGGCCCTTCCAATGAGCAGTTCTTC.

The rearrangement uses TRBV14 and TRBJ2-7, with 8 nucleotides matching TRBD2. CDR3 size: 15 residues. Germline trimming cut 0 bases from V and 5 bases from J; bases unmatched to any gene: 6. Germline V gene sequence: CDR1 SGHDN, CDR2 FVKESK. The CDR3 loop is CASSQDTSGVDEQYF. The CDR3 DNA sequence: TGTGCCAGCAGCCAAGACACTAGCGGAGTGGACGAGCAGTACTTC.